Described below is a single T cell receptor beta chain sequence and its context. The antigen is not known. This table comes from immunoSEQ multiplex PCR, and its TCRdb copy is limited to in-frame clones, with some not included. This repertoire shows roughly 23,000 clones, about 90% found once; its top ten account for over 5.5%. The CDR3 has 12 residues. J was trimmed by 7 bases and V by 6 bases; bases with no gene match: 3. Germline V gene lookup returns CDR1 MNHEY and CDR2 SVGAGI. These data belong to a study of chemoradiotherapy in HPV16-positive cancers. Study as a whole: Candidate HPV-specific clones and shared TCR motifs came from a couple of HPV16-positive patients. Study-wide points: Better recurrence-free survival went with HPV-responsive T-cell expansion in HPV16-positive patients. Non-HPV-specific T cells did not expand in tumors during treatment, whereas candidate HPV-specific clones and E7-related motifs did.

The specimen comprised blood, sampled from a patient who underwent chemoradiotherapy. This TCR came from a human donor with HPV-associated anogenital cancer. The rearrangement links TRBV6-5 to TRBJ1-5, with 7 bases fitting TRBD1. The DNA of the CDR3 is TGTGCCAGCAGAACAGGGGAACAGCCCCAGCATTTT. This gives the protein CASRTGEQPQHF.